Shown below are 4 T cell receptor beta chains from a single sample sequenced in a study of blood T cell repertoires in COVID-19. Measured with immunoSEQ multiplex PCR; TCRdb has only the in-frame clones, and not every one. The sample lists tens of thousands of clones; 82% were seen once. The source material was peripheral blood. The receptors come from a woman aged 55-69 years with acute or convalescent COVID-19.

This chain joins TRBV18 and TRBJ2-1; D perhaps matches TRBD1 (6 bases). Per germline, CDR1 KGHSH and CDR2 LQKENI. There are 13 residues in the CDR3. The V gene lost 1 base and the J gene lost 7 bases, with 8 bases spanning the gap. CDR3 protein: CASSPQGVNEQFF. The CDR3 DNA sequence: TGTGCCAGCTCACCACAGGGGGTAAATGAGCAGTTCTTC.

This sequence joins TRBV27 and TRBJ2-3, with 9 bases identical to TRBD2. Unmatched junction bases numbered 4, after V lost 4 bases and J lost 5 bases. The CDR3 contains 14 residues. Per germline, CDR1 MNHEY and CDR2 SMNVEV (reference sequence). The CDR3 spells CASSYLAGQDTQYF. The CDR3 DNA follows: TGTGCCAGCAGTTACCTAGCGGGACAAGATACGCAGTATTTT.

The rearrangement links TRBV9 to TRBJ1-2; D not certain. The CDR3 extends over 12 amino acids. Trimming stripped 0 bases from V and 7 bases from J, with 7 bases between. Germline CDR1 reads SGDLS; CDR2 reads YYNGEE. The CDR3 is CASSVGGGGYTF. The CDR3 DNA follows: TGTGCCAGCAGCGTAGGGGGAGGTGGCTACACCTTC.

The J gene is TRBJ1-1, the V gene TRBV5-4; D unresolved. Germline V CDR1 and CDR2: SGHNT, YYREEE (reference sequence). Trimming removed 0 bases at V and 0 bases at J, with 9 bases between. This CDR3 has 15 amino acids. CDR3 loop: CASSLGHLMNTEAFF. CDR3 nucleotide sequence: TGTGCCAGCAGCTTGGGACACCTCATGAACACTGAAGCTTTCTTT.